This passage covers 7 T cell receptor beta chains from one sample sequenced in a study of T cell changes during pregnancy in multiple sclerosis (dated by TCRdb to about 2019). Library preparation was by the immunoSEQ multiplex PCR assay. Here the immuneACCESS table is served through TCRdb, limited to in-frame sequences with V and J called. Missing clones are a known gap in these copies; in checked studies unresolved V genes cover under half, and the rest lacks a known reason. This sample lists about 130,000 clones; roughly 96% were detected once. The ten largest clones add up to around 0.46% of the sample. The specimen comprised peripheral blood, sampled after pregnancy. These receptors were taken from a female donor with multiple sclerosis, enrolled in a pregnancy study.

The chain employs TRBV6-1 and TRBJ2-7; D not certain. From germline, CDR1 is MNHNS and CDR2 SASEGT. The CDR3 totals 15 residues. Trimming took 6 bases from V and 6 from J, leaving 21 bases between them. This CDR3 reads CASSLDSYPDSEQYF. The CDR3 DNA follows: TGTGCCAGCAGCCTCGACTCGTATCCGGATAGCGAGCAGTACTTC.

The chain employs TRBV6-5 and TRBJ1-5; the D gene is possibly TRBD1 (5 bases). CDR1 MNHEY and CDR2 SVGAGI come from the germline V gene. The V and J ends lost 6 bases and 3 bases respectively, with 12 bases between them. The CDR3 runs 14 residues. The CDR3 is CASSPVGLNQPQHF. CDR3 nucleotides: TGTGCCAGCAGCCCTGTGGGACTCAATCAGCCCCAGCATTTT.

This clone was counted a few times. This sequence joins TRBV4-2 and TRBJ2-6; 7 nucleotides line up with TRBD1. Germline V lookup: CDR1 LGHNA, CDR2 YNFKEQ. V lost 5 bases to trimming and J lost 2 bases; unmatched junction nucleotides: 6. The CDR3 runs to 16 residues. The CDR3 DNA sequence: TGTGCCAGCAGCGTACAGGGACAGACTGGGGCCAACGTCCTGACTTTC. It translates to CASSVQGQTGANVLTF.

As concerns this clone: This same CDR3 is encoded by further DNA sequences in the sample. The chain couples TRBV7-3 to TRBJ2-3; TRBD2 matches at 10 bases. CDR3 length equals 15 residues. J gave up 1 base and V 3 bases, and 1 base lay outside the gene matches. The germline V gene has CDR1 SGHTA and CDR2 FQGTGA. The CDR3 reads CASSFLAGGTDTQYF. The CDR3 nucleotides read TGTGCCAGCAGCTTCCTAGCGGGAGGCACAGATACGCAGTATTTT.

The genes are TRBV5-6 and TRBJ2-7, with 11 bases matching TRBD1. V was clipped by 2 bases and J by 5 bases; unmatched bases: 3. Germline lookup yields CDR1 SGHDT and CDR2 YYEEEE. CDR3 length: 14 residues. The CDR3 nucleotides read TGTGCCAGCAGCTTCCGGGACAGGGGGAACGAGCAGTACTTC. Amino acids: CASSFRDRGNEQYF.

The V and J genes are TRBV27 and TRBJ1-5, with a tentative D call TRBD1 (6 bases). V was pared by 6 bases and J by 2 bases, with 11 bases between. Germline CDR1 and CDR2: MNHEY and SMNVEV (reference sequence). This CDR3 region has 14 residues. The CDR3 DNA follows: TGTGCCAGCAGACAGGGATGGGGCAATCAGCCCCAGCATTTT. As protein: CASRQGWGNQPQHF.

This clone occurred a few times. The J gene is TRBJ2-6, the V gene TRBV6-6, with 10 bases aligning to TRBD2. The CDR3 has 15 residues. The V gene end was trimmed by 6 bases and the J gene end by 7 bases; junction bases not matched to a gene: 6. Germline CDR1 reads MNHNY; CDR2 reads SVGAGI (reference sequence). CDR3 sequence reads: CASRSSSGRANVLTF. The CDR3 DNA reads TGTGCCAGCAGGTCCTCTAGCGGGAGAGCCAACGTCCTGACTTTC.